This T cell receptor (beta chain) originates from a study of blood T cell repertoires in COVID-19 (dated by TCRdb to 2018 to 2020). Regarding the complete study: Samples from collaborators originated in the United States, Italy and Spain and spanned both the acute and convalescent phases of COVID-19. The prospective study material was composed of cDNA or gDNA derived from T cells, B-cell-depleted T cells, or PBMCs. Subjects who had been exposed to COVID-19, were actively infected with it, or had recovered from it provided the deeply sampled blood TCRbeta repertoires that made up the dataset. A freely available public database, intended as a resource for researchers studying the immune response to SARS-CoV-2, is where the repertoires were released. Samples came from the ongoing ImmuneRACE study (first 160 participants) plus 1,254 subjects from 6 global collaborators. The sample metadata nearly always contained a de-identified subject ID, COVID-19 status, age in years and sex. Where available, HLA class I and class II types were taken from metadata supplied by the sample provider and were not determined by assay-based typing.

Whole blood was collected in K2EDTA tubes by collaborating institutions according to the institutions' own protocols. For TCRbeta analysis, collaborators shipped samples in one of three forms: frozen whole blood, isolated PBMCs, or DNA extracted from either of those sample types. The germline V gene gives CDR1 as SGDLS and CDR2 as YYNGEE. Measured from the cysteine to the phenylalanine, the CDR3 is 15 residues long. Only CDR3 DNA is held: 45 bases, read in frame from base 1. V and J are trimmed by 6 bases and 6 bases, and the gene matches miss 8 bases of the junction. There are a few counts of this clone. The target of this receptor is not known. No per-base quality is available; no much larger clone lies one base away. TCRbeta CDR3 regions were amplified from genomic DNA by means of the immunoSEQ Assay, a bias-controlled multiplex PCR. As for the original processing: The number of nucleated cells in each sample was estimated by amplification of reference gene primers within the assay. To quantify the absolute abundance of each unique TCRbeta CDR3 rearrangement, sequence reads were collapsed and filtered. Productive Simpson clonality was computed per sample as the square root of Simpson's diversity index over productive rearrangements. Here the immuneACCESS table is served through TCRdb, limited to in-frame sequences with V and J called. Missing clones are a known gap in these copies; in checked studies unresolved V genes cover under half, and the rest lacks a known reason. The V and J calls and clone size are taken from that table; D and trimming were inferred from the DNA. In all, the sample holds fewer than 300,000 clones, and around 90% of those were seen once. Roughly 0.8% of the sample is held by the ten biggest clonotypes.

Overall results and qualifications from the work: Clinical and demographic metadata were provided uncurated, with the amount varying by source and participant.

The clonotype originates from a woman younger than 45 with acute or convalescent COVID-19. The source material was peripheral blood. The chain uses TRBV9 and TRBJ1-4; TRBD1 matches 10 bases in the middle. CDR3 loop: CASTALGTGDEKLFF. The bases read TGTGCCAGCACCGCACTCGGGACAGGGGATGAAAAACTGTTTTTT.